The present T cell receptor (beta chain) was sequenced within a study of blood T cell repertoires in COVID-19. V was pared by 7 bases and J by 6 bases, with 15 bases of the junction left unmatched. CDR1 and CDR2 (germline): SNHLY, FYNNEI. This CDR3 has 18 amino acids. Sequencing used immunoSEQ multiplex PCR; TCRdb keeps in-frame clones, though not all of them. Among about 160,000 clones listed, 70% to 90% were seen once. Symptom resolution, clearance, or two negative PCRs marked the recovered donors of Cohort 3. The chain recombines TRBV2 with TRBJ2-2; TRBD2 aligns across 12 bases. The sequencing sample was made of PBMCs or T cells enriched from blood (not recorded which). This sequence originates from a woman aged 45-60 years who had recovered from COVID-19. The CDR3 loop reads CASTKGWLTSGGAGELFF. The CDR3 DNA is TGTGCCAGCACTAAGGGGTGGTTGACTAGCGGGGGTGCCGGGGAGCTGTTTTTT.